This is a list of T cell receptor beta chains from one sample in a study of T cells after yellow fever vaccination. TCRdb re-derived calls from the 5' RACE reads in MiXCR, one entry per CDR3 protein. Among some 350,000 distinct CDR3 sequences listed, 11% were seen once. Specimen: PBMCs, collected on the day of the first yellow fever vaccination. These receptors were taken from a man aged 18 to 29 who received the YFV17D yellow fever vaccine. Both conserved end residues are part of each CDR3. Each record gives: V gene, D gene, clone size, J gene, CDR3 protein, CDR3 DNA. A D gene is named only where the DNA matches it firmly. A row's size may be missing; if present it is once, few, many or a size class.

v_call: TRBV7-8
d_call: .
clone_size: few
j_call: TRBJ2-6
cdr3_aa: CASSLARIGANVLTF
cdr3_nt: TGTGCCAGCAGCTTAGCTAGAATTGGGGCCAACGTCCTGACTTTC

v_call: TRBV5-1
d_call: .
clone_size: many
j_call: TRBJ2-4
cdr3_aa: CASRAGLPAKNIQYF
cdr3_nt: TGCGCCAGCAGAGCAGGGCTCCCAGCCAAAAACATTCAGTACTTC

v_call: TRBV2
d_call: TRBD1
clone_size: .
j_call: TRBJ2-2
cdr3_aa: CASRDRLGTGELFF
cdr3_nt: TGTGCCAGCAGGGACAGGTTGGGCACCGGGGAGCTGTTTTTT

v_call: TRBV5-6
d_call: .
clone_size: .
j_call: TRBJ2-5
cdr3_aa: CASSGYREGETQYF
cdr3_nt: TGTGCCAGCAGCGGTTACAGGGAGGGGGAGACCCAGTACTTC

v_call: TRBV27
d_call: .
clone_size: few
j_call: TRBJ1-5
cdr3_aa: CASRSEGAGTQHF
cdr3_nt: TGTGCCAGCAGATCCGAAGGGGCCGGGACCCAGCATTTT

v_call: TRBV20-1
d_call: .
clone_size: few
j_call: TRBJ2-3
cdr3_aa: CSARGQSRDTQYF
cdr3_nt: TGCAGTGCTAGAGGGCAATCGAGGGATACGCAGTATTTT

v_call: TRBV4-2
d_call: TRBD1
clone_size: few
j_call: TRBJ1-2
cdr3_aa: CASSLLGTGNGYTF
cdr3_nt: TGTGCCAGCAGCCTACTAGGGACAGGGAATGGCTACACCTTC

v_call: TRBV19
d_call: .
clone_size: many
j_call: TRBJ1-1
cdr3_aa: CASIPGLGRNTEAFF
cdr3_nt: TGTGCCAGTATCCCCGGGTTGGGGAGGAACACTGAAGCTTTCTTT

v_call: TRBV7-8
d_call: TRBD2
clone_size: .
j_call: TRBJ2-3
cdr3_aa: CASSFRLAGGLTDTQYF
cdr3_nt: TGTGCCAGCAGCTTTCGTCTAGCGGGGGGTCTCACAGATACGCAGTATTTT

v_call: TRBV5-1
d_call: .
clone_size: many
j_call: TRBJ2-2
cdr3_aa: CASSPGFDTGELFF
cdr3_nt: TGCGCCAGCAGCCCGGGGTTCGACACCGGGGAGCTGTTTTTT

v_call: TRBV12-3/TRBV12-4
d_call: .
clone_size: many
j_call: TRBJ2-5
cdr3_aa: CASRTRAPGETQYF
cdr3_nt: TGTGCCAGCAGGACCCGGGCCCCAGGAGAGACCCAGTACTTC

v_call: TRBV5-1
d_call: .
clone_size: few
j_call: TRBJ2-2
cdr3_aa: CASSPGHYGIGELFF
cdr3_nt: TGCGCCAGCAGCCCCGGCCATTATGGGATCGGGGAGCTGTTTTTT

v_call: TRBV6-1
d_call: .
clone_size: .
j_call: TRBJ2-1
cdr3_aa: CASSRQVGMDEQFF
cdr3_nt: TGTGCCAGCAGTAGACAGGTCGGAATGGATGAGCAGTTCTTC

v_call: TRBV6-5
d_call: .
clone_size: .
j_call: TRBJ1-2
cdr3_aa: CASSYSGGSNYGYTF
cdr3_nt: TGTGCCAGCAGTTACTCCGGGGGTTCTAACTATGGCTACACCTTC

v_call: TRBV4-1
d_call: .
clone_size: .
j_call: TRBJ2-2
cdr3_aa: CASSRPRKDRELFF
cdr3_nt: TGCGCCAGCAGCCGACCCCGCAAGGACCGGGAGCTGTTTTTT

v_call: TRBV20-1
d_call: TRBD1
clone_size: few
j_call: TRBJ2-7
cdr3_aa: CSARVRGLSYEQYF
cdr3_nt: TGCAGTGCTAGAGTGAGGGGGCTTTCCTACGAGCAGTACTTC

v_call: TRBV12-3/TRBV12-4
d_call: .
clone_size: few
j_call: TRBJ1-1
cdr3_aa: CASSLPPATEAFF
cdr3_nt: TGTGCCAGCAGTTTACCCCCCGCCACTGAAGCTTTCTTT

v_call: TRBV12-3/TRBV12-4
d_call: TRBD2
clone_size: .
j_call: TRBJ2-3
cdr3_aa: CASSPNSGGLNTQYF
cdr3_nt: TGTGCCAGCAGCCCCAACAGCGGGGGGTTAAATACGCAGTATTTT

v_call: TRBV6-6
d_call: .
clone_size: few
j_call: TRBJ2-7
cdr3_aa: CASTRWGNEQYF
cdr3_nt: TGTGCCAGCACTAGATGGGGGAACGAGCAGTACTTC